A selection of T cell receptor beta chains follows, all from one sample in a study of beta chain features in type 1 diabetes. TCRdb keeps only in-frame clones here, not all; method: immunoSEQ multiplex PCR. In the table there are hundreds of thousands of clones, 10% to 15% of which are singletons. The sample taken for sequencing was naive CD4+ T cells from blood. The receptors shown here come from a man younger than 35 in good health. Both conserved end residues are part of each CDR3. The order of the fields is V gene, CDR3 length, J gene, CDR3 protein.

V: TRBV19
length: 16
J: TRBJ2-3
CDR3: CASSIYGRPSTDTQYF

V: TRBV28
length: 14
J: TRBJ1-5
CDR3: CASSTTQGTQPQHF

V: TRBV5-4
length: 15
J: TRBJ2-5
CDR3: CASSLAAGVQETQYF

V: TRBV10-3
length: 13
J: TRBJ1-1
CDR3: CAISESTAGEAFF

V: TRBV13
length: 15
J: TRBJ2-7
CDR3: CASNSRDRGSYEQYF

V: TRBV18
length: 16
J: TRBJ2-2
CDR3: CASSPGRGGITGELFF

V: TRBV4-3
length: 14
J: TRBJ2-5
CDR3: CASSQEQGGETQYF

V: TRBV30
length: 12
J: TRBJ2-5
CDR3: CAWHSGRETQYF

V: TRBV30
length: 14
J: TRBJ2-3
CDR3: CAWSGPGGQDTQYF

V: TRBV7-8
length: 14
J: TRBJ1-2
CDR3: CASSIQLGAGENTF

V: TRBV7-2
length: 14
J: TRBJ2-5
CDR3: CASSWGGGLETQYF

V: TRBV19
length: 14
J: TRBJ1-5
CDR3: CASSTQADNQPQHF

V: TRBV9
length: 13
J: TRBJ1-1
CDR3: CASSVGYRGEAFF

V: TRBV7-2
length: 15
J: TRBJ2-7
CDR3: CASSPRPQGHTSTYF

V: TRBV5-4
length: 14
J: TRBJ2-1
CDR3: CASSSPGQGREQFF

V: TRBV9
length: 14
J: TRBJ2-1
CDR3: CASSVVLRTNEQFF

V: TRBV6-5
length: 14
J: TRBJ1-1
CDR3: CASSYWGRGTEAFF

V: TRBV9
length: 16
J: TRBJ2-5
CDR3: CASSAYSGPGQETQYF

V: TRBV4-3
length: 15
J: TRBJ2-3
CDR3: CASSQGRRGTDTQYF

V: TRBV6-5
length: 16
J: TRBJ2-1
CDR3: CASSSLGDRVSHEQFF

V: TRBV5-4
length: 14
J: TRBJ2-1
CDR3: CASSSEYPGNEQFF

V: TRBV10-3
length: 15
J: TRBJ1-5
CDR3: CAISGRGGADQPQHF

V: TRBV5-6
length: 16
J: TRBJ2-3
CDR3: CASSSLGLFGTDTQYF

V: TRBV15
length: 13
J: TRBJ1-5
CDR3: CATRTGLNQPQHF

V: TRBV7-6
length: 16
J: TRBJ2-5
CDR3: CASRPRTSGSGETQYF

V: TRBV30
length: 13
J: TRBJ2-7
CDR3: CAWSRGLPYEQYF

V: TRBV28
length: 14
J: TRBJ2-5
CDR3: CASSLAGVRETQYF

V: TRBV4-2
length: 14
J: TRBJ1-2
CDR3: CASSQEQGLYGYTF

V: TRBV29-1
length: 16
J: TRBJ2-6
CDR3: CSVGQGLSSGANVLTF

V: TRBV21-1
length: 14
J: TRBJ1-1
CDR3: CASSKSPGNTEAFF

V: TRBV13
length: 14
J: TRBJ1-5
CDR3: CASSLGQGNQPQHF

V: TRBV5-1
length: 15
J: TRBJ2-7
CDR3: CASSLGGPEFGEQYF

V: TRBV2
length: 16
J: TRBJ2-7
CDR3: CASRNPGLAGPYEQYF

V: TRBV7-6
length: 17
J: TRBJ2-7
CDR3: CASSLRRGGGAGYEQYF

V: TRBV4-3
length: 15
J: TRBJ2-7
CDR3: CASSQEGLASYEQYF

V: TRBV21-1
length: 16
J: TRBJ2-7
CDR3: CASSVVPRDKSWEQYF

V: TRBV7-2
length: 17
J: TRBJ2-1
CDR3: CASSAAVAGSSYNEQFF

V: TRBV4-2
length: 16
J: TRBJ2-5
CDR3: CASSSGTSGSPETQYF

V: TRBV7-9
length: 14
J: TRBJ1-5
CDR3: CASSPTTGNQPQHF

V: TRBV30
length: 15
J: TRBJ1-2
CDR3: CAWSDLGQGLHGHTF

V: TRBV30
length: 16
J: TRBJ1-4
CDR3: CAWSSARVATNEKLFF